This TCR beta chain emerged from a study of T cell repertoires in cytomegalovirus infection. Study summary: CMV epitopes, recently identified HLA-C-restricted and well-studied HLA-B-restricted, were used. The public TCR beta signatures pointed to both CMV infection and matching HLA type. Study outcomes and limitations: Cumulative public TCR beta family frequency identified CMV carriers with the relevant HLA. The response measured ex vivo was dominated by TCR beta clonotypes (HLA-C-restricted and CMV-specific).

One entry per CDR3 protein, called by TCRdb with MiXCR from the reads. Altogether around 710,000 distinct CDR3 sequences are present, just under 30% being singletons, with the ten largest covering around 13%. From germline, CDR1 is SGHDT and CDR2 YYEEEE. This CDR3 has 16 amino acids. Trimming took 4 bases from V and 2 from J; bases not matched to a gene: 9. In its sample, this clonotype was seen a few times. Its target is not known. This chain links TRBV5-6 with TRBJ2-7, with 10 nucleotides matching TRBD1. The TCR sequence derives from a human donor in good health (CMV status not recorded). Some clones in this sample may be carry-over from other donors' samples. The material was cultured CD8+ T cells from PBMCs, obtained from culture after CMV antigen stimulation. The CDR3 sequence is CASSPVGTGVPYEQYV. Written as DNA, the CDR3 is TGTGCCAGCAGCCCGGTCGGGACAGGGGTCCCCTACGAGCAGTACGTC.